This entry concerns a single T cell receptor (beta chain). Its antigen is not known. A much larger clone lies a single base off, so this may be a read error. The data belong to a study of shared clonotypes between healthy human individuals. Study observations and caveats: Tissue TCR repertoires likely differ from these blood-only repertoires.

Division of CD4+ cells produced a CD45RA+ naive subset and a CD45RA-negative memory subset. Germline loops: CDR1 SEHNR, CDR2 FQNEAQ (reference sequence). Trimming cost V 2 bases and J 6 bases, with 5 bases left between them. The CDR3 is 12 residues long. Assay used: immunoSEQ multiplex PCR; TCRdb lists only in-frame clones, some missing. This table has about 1.1 million clones, 70% to 85% appearing once. The chain is built from TRBV7-9 and TRBJ1-5; D unclear. What was sequenced was memory CD4+ T cells from PBMCs. Subset specified: CD45RA-negative fraction. The clonotype comes from a man aged 18 to 30 in good health. Some clones in this sample may be carry-over from other donors' samples. CDR3 sequence: CASSLMGQPQHF. The CDR3 nucleotides are TGTGCCAGCAGCTTAATGGGTCAGCCCCAGCATTTT.